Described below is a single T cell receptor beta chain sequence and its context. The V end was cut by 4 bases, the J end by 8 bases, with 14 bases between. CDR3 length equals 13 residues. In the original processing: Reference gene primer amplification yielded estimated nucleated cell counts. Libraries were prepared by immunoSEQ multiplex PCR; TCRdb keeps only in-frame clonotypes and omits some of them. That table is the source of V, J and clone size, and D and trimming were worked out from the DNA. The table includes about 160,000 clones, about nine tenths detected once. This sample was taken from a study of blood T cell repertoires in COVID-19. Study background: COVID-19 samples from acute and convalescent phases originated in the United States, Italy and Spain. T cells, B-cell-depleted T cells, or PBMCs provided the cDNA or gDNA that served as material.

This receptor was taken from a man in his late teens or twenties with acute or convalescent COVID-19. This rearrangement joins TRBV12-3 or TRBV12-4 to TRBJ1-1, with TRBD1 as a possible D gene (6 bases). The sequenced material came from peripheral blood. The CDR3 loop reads CASSSTGPSEAFF. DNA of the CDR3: TGTGCCAGCAGTTCGACAGGACCCAGCGAAGCTTTCTTT.